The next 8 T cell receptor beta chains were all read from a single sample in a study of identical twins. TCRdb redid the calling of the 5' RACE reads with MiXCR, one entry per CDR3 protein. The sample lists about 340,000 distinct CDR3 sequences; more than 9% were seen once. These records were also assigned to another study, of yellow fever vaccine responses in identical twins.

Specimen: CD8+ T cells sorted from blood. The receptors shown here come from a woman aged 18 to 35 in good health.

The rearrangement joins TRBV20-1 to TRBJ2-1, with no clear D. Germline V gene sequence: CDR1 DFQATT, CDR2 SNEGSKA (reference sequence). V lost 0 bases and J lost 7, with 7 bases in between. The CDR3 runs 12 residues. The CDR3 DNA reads TGCAGTGCTAGAGAATGGCATAATGAGCAGTTCTTC. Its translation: CSAREWHNEQFF.

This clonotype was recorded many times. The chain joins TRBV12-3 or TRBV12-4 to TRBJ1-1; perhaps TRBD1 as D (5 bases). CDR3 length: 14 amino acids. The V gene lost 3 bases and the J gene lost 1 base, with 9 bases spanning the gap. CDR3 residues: CASSFWGPNTEAFF. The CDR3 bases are TGTGCCAGCAGTTTTTGGGGCCCGAACACTGAAGCTTTCTTT.

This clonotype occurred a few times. CDR3 DNA sequence: TGTGCCAGCAGCGCCCAGGGGGCCTACGAGCAGTACTTC. Translated: CASSAQGAYEQYF. The chain joins TRBV9 to TRBJ2-7; TRBD1 matches at 7 bases. The length of the CDR3 is 13 residues. Trimming at V came to 3 bases and at J to 2 bases, leaving 2 bases not matched to a gene. Per the germline V gene, CDR1 is SGDLS and CDR2 is YYNGEE.

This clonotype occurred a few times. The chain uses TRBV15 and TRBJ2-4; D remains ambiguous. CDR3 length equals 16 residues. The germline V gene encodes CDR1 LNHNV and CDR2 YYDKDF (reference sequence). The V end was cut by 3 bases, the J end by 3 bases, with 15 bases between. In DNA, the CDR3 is TGTGCCACCAGCAGCGCGTCCTCTGGAGACAAAAACATTCAGTACTTC. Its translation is CATSSASSGDKNIQYF.

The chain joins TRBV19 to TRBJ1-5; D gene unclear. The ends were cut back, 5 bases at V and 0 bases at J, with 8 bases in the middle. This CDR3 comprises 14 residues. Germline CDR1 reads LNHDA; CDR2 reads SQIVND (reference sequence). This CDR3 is CASSHGYSNQPQHF. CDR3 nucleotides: TGTGCCAGTAGTCATGGATATAGCAATCAGCCCCAGCATTTT.

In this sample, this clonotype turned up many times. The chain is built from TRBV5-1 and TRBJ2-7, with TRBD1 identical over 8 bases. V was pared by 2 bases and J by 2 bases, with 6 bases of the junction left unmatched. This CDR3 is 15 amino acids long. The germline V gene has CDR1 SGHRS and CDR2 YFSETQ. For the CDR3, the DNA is TGCGCCAGCAGCTTCTGGGGACAGGCTACCTACGAGCAGTACTTC. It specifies CASSFWGQATYEQYF.

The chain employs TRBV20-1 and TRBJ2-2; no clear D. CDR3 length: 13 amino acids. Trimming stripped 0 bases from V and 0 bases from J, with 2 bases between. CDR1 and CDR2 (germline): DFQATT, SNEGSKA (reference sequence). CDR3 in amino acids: CSARESNTGELFF. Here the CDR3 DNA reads TGCAGTGCTAGAGAGTCGAACACCGGGGAGCTGTTTTTT.

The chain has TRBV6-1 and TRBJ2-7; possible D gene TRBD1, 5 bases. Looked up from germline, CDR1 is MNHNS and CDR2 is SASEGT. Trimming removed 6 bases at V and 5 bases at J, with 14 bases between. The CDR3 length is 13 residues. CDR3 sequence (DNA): TGTGCCAGCAGCCCTATACCCAGGGACGAGCAGTACTTC. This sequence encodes CASSPIPRDEQYF.